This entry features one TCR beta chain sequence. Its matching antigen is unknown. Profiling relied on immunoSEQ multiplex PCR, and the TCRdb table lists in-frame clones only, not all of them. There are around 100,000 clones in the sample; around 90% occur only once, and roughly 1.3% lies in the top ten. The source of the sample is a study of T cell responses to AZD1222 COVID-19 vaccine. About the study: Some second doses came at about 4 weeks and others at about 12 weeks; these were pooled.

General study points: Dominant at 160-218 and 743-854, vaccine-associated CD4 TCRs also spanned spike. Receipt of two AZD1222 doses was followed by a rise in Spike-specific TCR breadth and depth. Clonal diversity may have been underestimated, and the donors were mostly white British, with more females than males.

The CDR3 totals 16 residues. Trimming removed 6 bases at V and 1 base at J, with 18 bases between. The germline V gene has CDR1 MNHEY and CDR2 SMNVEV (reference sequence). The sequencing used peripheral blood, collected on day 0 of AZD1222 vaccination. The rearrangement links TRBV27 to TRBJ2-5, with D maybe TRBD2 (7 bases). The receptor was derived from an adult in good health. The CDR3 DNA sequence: TGTGCCAGCAGCGCGTTGGGCGGGGGCATCCAAGAGACCCAGTACTTC. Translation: CASSALGGGIQETQYF.